This paragraph reports one T cell receptor (beta chain). The antigen is unknown. The protocol was immunoSEQ multiplex PCR, while the TCRdb copy is restricted to in-frame clones and leaves out a portion. The sample lists around 600,000 clones, roughly 97% occurring once. These data originate in a study of shared clonotypes between healthy human individuals. Study-wide context: The composition of the donors was a couple of women and a few men aged 18 to 49.

Study-wide results and caveats: Non-shared clonotypes had lower generation probabilities than those shared by all four donors. About 4.5% of naive CD4 clonotypes were common to a few donors.

In germline, CDR1 is MNHNS, CDR2 SASEGT. The V gene end was trimmed by 7 bases and the J gene end by 8 bases; junction bases not matched to a gene: 9. The CDR3 contains 15 residues. Recent vaccinations or acute infections were absent in the healthy HIV-negative adult donors. Sequenced material: naive CD4+ T cells sorted from blood. Subset: CD45RA+ positively selected. The rearrangement joins TRBV6-1 to TRBJ2-1; 12 bases are a match to TRBD1. The TCR originated in a woman in her 30s in good health. In DNA form, the CDR3 reads TGTGCCAGCATGGTCCGGGACAGGGGGCACGATGAGCAGTTCTTC. It codes for CASMVRDRGHDEQFF.